Described below is a single T cell receptor (beta chain) sequence and its context. Measured with immunoSEQ multiplex PCR; TCRdb has only the in-frame clones, and not every one. The top ten hold 10% to 13% of the sample, which has 190,000 or so clones, about nine tenths seen once. Germline V gene data show CDR1 as MDHEN and CDR2 as SYDVKM. Unmatched junction bases numbered 5, after V lost 5 bases and J lost 6 bases. CDR3 length equals 13 residues. The data stem from a study of blood T cell repertoires in COVID-19. The cohort comprised adults aged 18 to 89 years residing in 20 to 30 US areas. This TCR was recovered from a young man with acute COVID-19. The chain has TRBV28 and TRBJ1-1; 8 nucleotides agree with TRBD1. The sample consisted of PBMCs or T cells enriched from blood (not recorded which). CDR3 amino acids: CASSNQGAAEAFF. The CDR3 DNA is TGTGCCAGCAGTAATCAGGGGGCGGCTGAAGCTTTCTTT.